This entry lists 9 T cell receptor beta chains sequenced from one sample in a study of T cell changes during pregnancy in multiple sclerosis. Profiling relied on immunoSEQ multiplex PCR, and the TCRdb table lists in-frame clones only, not all of them. The table shows approximately 31,000 clones, with 93% occurring only once. Sequencing was performed on CD4+ T cells from peripheral blood mononuclear cells, taken in the second trimester of pregnancy. These receptor sequences come from a female donor with multiple sclerosis, enrolled in a pregnancy study.

The CDR3 region is CASRDISIQYF. The CDR3 DNA is TGTGCCAGTAGGGACATAAGCATTCAGTACTTC. V usage is TRBV28 and J usage is TRBJ2-4, with D possibly matching TRBD1 (6 bases). CDR1 is MDHEN and CDR2 is SYDVKM in the germline V gene. CDR3 length: 11 residues. Trimming shortened V by 9 bases and J by 9 bases, and 12 bases separated the two germline ends.

V is TRBV5-5 and J is TRBJ2-7; TRBD2 matches 9 bases. Germline V gene sequence: CDR1 SGHKS, CDR2 YYEKEE (reference sequence). This CDR3 region has 15 residues. Trimming removed 0 bases from V and 6 bases from J; junction bases left unmatched: 7. As DNA, the CDR3 is TGTGCCAGCAGCTTGGTACCAAGCGGGAGGCTCGAGCAGTACTTC. This codes for CASSLVPSGRLEQYF. Using reference TRBV5-5 and TRBJ2-7 for the parts outside the CDR3, the full variable domain is DAGVTQSPTHLIKTRGQQVTLRCSPISGHKSVSWYQQVLGQGPQFIFQYYEKEERGRGNFPDRFSARQFPNYSSELNVNALLLGDSALYLCASSLVPSGRLEQYFGPGTRLTVT.

The chain combines TRBV28 with TRBJ2-3, with D possibly matching TRBD2 (6 bases). V gave up 8 bases and J gave up 2 bases, with 17 bases separating them. Germline V CDR1 and CDR2: MDHEN, SYDVKM. The length of the CDR3 is 15 residues. CDR3 region: CASGLVAGLTDTQYF. The CDR3 nucleotides are TGTGCCAGCGGGCTTGTGGCGGGACTCACAGATACGCAGTATTTT.

J is TRBJ2-5 and V is TRBV7-9; 7 bases line up with TRBD2. The CDR3 has 15 residues. With 6 bases clipped from V and 1 base from J, the junction kept 8 bases outside the gene matches. Germline CDR1 and CDR2: SEHNR and FQNEAQ (reference sequence). The CDR3 is CASSSSGTIQETQYF. The CDR3 DNA is TGTGCCAGCAGTTCGTCCGGGACTATCCAAGAGACCCAGTACTTC.

About this clone: The sample holds other DNA sequences that translate to the same CDR3. The V call is TRBV9, the J call TRBJ2-7; possibly TRBD2 for D (5 bases). Trimming cost V 0 bases and J 0 bases, with 7 bases left between them. Germline V gene lookup returns CDR1 SGDLS and CDR2 YYNGEE. The CDR3 covers 14 residues. The CDR3 sequence is CASSVGGSSYEQYF. The CDR3 DNA reads as TGTGCCAGCAGCGTAGGTGGGAGCTCCTACGAGCAGTACTTC. Full variable domain (rest looked up from reference TRBV9 and TRBJ2-7): DSGVTQTPKHLITATGQRVTLRCSPRSGDLSVYWYQQSLDQGLQFLIQYYNGEERAKGNILERFSAQQFPDLHSELNLSSLELGDSALYFCASSVGGSSYEQYFGPGTRLTVT.

This sequence joins TRBV27 and TRBJ1-4; D is possibly TRBD1 (6 bases). This CDR3 is 18 amino acids long. Per germline, CDR1 MNHEY and CDR2 SMNVEV (reference sequence). With 5 bases removed from V and 3 bases from J, the gap between germline ends came to 22 bases. CDR3 bases: TGTGCCAGCAGTCTACCCCCCTTAACAGGGTTCGCTAATGAAAAACTGTTTTTT. This translates into CASSLPPLTGFANEKLFF.

The chain has TRBV9 and TRBJ2-5; 10 bases are a match to TRBD2. Looked up from germline, CDR1 is SGDLS and CDR2 is YYNGEE. The CDR3 runs 13 residues. The ends lost 5 bases at V and 5 bases at J; junction bases unmatched: 3. The CDR3 nucleotides read TGTGCCAGCAGTGCTAGCGGGAGCGAGACCCAGTACTTC. This sequence encodes CASSASGSETQYF.

This chain links TRBV11-1 with TRBJ2-1, with 10 bases matching TRBD2. The CDR3 totals 15 residues. J lost 15 bases, V lost 5 bases, and 16 bases had no gene match. Germline loops: CDR1 SGHAT, CDR2 FQDESV (reference sequence). The CDR3 protein is CASSPRALAGVSAFF. The CDR3 DNA follows: TGTGCCAGCAGCCCAAGGGCTCTAGCGGGAGTGTCTGCGTTCTTC.

The chain employs TRBV7-2 and TRBJ2-1, with a weak D call TRBD2 (6 bases). V lost 5 bases, J lost 2 bases, and 13 bases lay in between. Germline-derived CDR1 and CDR2 are SGHTA and FQGNSA. This CDR3 contains 15 residues. The CDR3 reads CASSARSGAYNEQFF. The CDR3 DNA reads TGTGCCAGCAGCGCACGTAGCGGAGCCTACAATGAGCAGTTCTTC.